The 15 T cell receptor beta chains given below trace back to one sample, sequenced in a study of graft-versus-host responses after intestinal transplantation. The table came from immunoSEQ multiplex PCR; TCRdb's copy has only in-frame clones and leaves some out. The sample lists 45,000 to 60,000 clones, 95% occurring once. Their specific antigens are unknown. The source material was unstimulated CD8+ T cells sorted from spleen or lymph node cells, sampled before transplant. These receptors were obtained from a human donor who was the organ donor for an intestinal transplant.

The CDR3 loop is CASSVQGNTGELFF. The CDR3 region has the DNA TGTGCCAGCAGCGTTCAGGGAAACACCGGGGAGCTGTTTTTT. The J gene is TRBJ2-2, the V gene TRBV9; a weak D match, TRBD1 (5 bases). The CDR3 contains 14 residues. Germline loops: CDR1 SGDLS, CDR2 YYNGEE. Trimming took 2 bases from V and 2 from J, leaving 7 bases between them.

The chain links TRBV27 to TRBJ2-3; D ambiguous. The CDR3 covers 17 residues. The V end was cut by 3 bases, the J end by 6 bases, with 22 bases between. In germline, CDR1 is MNHEY, CDR2 SMNVEV (reference sequence). The CDR3 region is CASSFKNGPTHVDTQYF. The CDR3 nucleotides are TGTGCCAGCAGTTTTAAGAACGGGCCTACTCACGTGGATACGCAGTATTTT.

This clone was found once. The chain couples TRBV29-1 to TRBJ1-2; 8 positions match TRBD1. The germline V gene encodes CDR1 SQVTM and CDR2 ANQGSEA. Losses at the gene ends were 3 bases for V and 6 bases for J; bases not matched to a gene: 6. This CDR3 is built from 13 residues. The CDR3 here is CSVDGQGADGYTF. The CDR3, as DNA: TGCAGCGTTGACGGGCAGGGGGCAGATGGCTACACCTTC.

J is TRBJ2-7 and V is TRBV7-2; perhaps TRBD2 as D (5 bases). Trimming left V 1 base short and J 4 bases short, with 8 bases between. The CDR3 loop spans 13 amino acids. Germline assignment: CDR1 SGHTA and CDR2 FQGNSA. In DNA form, the CDR3 reads TGTGCCAGCAGCTTAGTATCGGGGTACGAGCAGTACTTC. Its translation is CASSLVSGYEQYF.

The chain uses TRBV6-1 and TRBJ2-7; D remains ambiguous. The CDR3 has 13 residues. The germline gives CDR1 MNHNS, CDR2 SASEGT. V shed 0 bases and J shed 2 bases, with 5 bases lying between them. CDR3 coding DNA: TGTGCCAGCAGTGAAGCAAGTACCTACGAGCAGTACTTC. It translates to CASSEASTYEQYF.

V usage is TRBV13 and J usage is TRBJ1-1; the D is unclear. This CDR3 comprises 16 residues. From germline, CDR1 is PRHDT and CDR2 FYEKMQ (reference sequence). With 0 bases removed from V and 0 bases from J, the gap between germline ends came to 11 bases. The CDR3 DNA sequence: TGTGCCAGCAGCTTAGGCCTTTCGGGGATGAACACTGAAGCTTTCTTT. This encodes CASSLGLSGMNTEAFF.

V usage is TRBV9 and J usage is TRBJ2-2; D is ambiguous. Germline CDR1 and CDR2: SGDLS and YYNGEE. V was clipped by 1 base and J by 2 bases, with 3 bases between them. The CDR3 has 13 residues. The chain's CDR3 is CASSVSNTGELFF. The CDR3 DNA follows: TGTGCCAGCAGCGTATCTAACACCGGGGAGCTGTTTTTT.

This clone was seen a few times. The chain recombines TRBV28 with TRBJ2-7; D unclear. Germline lookup yields CDR1 MDHEN and CDR2 SYDVKM. The ends were cut back, 5 bases at V and 0 bases at J, with 17 bases in the middle. CDR3 length: 16 amino acids. CDR3 DNA sequence: TGTGCCAGCAGTCCCTTGGACGGATTAGTCTCCTACGAGCAGTACTTC. This sequence encodes CASSPLDGLVSYEQYF.

The V gene is TRBV19, the J gene TRBJ2-1, with D possibly being TRBD1 (6 bases). Trimming removed 10 bases from V and 3 bases from J, with 16 bases in between. The CDR3 totals 14 residues. Germline CDR1 and CDR2: LNHDA and SQIVND (reference sequence). This CDR3 is CATRTGTIYNEQFF. The CDR3 nucleotides read TGTGCCACCAGAACCGGGACAATCTACAATGAGCAGTTCTTC.

The CDR3 region is CASSVGLGTTYEQYF. CDR3 DNA sequence: TGTGCCAGCAGCGTAGGGTTGGGGACGACCTACGAGCAGTACTTC. The gene calls are TRBV9 and TRBJ2-5; the D call may be TRBD1 or TRBD2 (5 bases each). The J call could be wrong; TRBJ2-7 is a better fit for the DNA end. Germline V gene sequence: CDR1 SGDLS, CDR2 YYNGEE. There are 15 residues in the CDR3.

The rearrangement uses TRBV7-6 and TRBJ2-5; D is uncertain. The better agreement between TRBJ2-7 and the DNA end casts doubt on the J call. There are 16 residues in the CDR3. The germline V gene encodes CDR1 SGHVS and CDR2 FNYEAQ. CDR3 residues: CASSLVSRQNPYEQYF. The CDR3 DNA sequence: TGTGCCAGCAGCTTAGTTTCTCGGCAGAATCCCTACGAGCAGTACTTC.

This chain joins TRBV7-8 and TRBJ2-5; no clear D. This CDR3 has 16 amino acids. From germline, CDR1 is SGHVS and CDR2 FQNEAQ. The V end was cut by 1 base, the J end by 2 bases, with 14 bases between. The CDR3 coding sequence is TGTGCCAGCAGCTTAGTTTCATTCGGCAGTCAAGAGACCCAGTACTTC. Protein: CASSLVSFGSQETQYF.

This clone was detected once. The chain joins TRBV7-2 to TRBJ1-2; D is undetermined. The length of the CDR3 is 14 residues. The germline CDR1 and CDR2 sequences are SGHTA and FQGNSA. Trimming pared 1 base from V and 3 bases from J, leaving 9 bases between. The CDR3: CASSLVGADYGYTF. CDR3 bases: TGTGCCAGCAGCTTAGTCGGCGCGGACTATGGCTACACCTTC.

V usage is TRBV10-3 and J usage is TRBJ2-2; the D gene is possibly TRBD1 (5 bases). The CDR3 totals 13 residues. CDR1 and CDR2 (germline): ENHRY, SYGVKD. The V and J ends lost 6 bases and 2 bases respectively, with 7 bases between them. The CDR3 here is CAIRTDNTGELFF. CDR3 DNA sequence: TGTGCCATCAGGACAGATAACACCGGGGAGCTGTTTTTT.

The chain links TRBV30 to TRBJ1-5; D not resolved. With 0 bases removed from V and 6 bases from J, the gap between germline ends came to 9 bases. The CDR3 length is 13 residues. Per the germline V gene, CDR1 is GTSNPN and CDR2 is SVGIG (reference sequence). The CDR3 loop reads CAWSVIEFQPQHF. Here the CDR3 DNA reads TGTGCCTGGAGTGTTATTGAGTTTCAGCCCCAGCATTTT.